This T cell receptor beta chain was observed in a study of T cell repertoires in cytomegalovirus infection. Turning to the study itself: Signatures in public TCR beta sequences pointed to both CMV infection and matching HLA type.

CDR1 is LNHDA, CDR2 SQIVND, per germline (reference sequence). The length of the CDR3 is 15 residues. Trimming pared 8 bases from V and 2 bases from J, leaving 16 bases between. Study outcomes and limitations: Cumulative public TCR beta family frequency identified carriers of CMV plus the relevant HLA. Dominating the ex vivo response were TCR beta clonotypes that were CMV-specific and HLA-C-restricted.

This clonotype was detected a few times. What it recognizes is unknown. TCRdb recomputed calls from the reads with MiXCR, one row per CDR3 protein. The sample lists hundreds of thousands of distinct CDR3 sequences; 15% to 20% were seen once. Source material: PBMCs. The chain carries TRBV19 and TRBJ2-1, with D possibly matching TRBD2 (7 bases). The clonotype originates from a human donor in good health (CMV status not recorded). Some clones in this sample may be carry-over from other donors' samples. The CDR3 sequence: CASAQAGATYNEQFF. The CDR3 bases are TGTGCCAGTGCCCAGGCGGGGGCTACCTACAATGAGCAGTTCTTC.